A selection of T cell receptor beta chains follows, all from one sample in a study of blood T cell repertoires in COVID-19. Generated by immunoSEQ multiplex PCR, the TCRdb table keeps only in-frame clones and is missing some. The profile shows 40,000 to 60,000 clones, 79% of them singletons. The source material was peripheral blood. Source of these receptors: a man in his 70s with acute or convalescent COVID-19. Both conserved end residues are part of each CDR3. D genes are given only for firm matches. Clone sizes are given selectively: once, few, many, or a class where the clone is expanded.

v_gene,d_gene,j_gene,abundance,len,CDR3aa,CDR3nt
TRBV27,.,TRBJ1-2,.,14,CASSPRTQQHGYTF,TGTGCCAGCAGTCCAAGGACACAGCAACATGGCTACACCTTC
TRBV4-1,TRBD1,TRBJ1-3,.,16,CASSLNAGGGGNTIYF,TGCGCCAGCAGCCTCAACGCAGGGGGCGGGGGAAACACCATATATTTT
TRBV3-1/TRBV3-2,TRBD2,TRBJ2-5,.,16,CASSIGSGSVQETQYF,TGTGCCAGCAGCATCGGTAGCGGGAGTGTACAAGAGACCCAGTACTTC
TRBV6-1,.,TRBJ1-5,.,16,CASSEQAFGGNQPQHF,TGTGCCAGCAGTGAACAGGCCTTCGGTGGCAATCAGCCCCAGCATTTT
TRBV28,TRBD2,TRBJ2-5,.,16,CASSPPLRGGLETQYF,TGTGCCAGCAGTCCTCCCCTCCGGGGGGGCCTGGAGACCCAGTACTTC
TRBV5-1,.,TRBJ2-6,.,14,CATGTGSGANVLTF,TGCGCCACCGGAACAGGCTCTGGGGCCAACGTCCTGACTTTC
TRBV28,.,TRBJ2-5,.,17,CASGKLGRLARRETQYF,TGTGCCAGCGGTAAGCTGGGCCGGTTGGCCCGACGGGAGACCCAGTACTTC
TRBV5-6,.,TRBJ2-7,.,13,CASSFRPGNEQYF,TGTGCCAGCAGCTTCCGTCCAGGGAACGAGCAGTACTTC
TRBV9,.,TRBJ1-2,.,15,CASSVGENSNYGYTF,TGTGCCAGCAGCGTAGGAGAGAATAGTAACTATGGCTACACCTTC
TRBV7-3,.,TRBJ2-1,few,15,CASSLEQGSYNEQFF,TGTGCCAGCAGCTTAGAGCAGGGTTCCTACAATGAGCAGTTCTTC
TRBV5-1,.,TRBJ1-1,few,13,CASSLSVNTEAFF,TGCGCCAGCAGCTTGTCTGTGAACACTGAAGCTTTCTTT
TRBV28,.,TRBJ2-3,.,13,CAAEGESTDTQYF,TGTGCCGCAGAGGGGGAAAGCACAGATACGCAGTATTTT
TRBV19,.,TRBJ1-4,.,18,CASSLAPDSNPTNEKLFF,TGTGCCAGTAGTCTCGCCCCGGACAGTAATCCAACTAATGAAAAACTGTTTTTT
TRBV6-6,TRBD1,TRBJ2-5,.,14,CASSTRDRGETQYF,TGTGCCAGCAGTACCCGGGACAGGGGAGAGACCCAGTACTTC
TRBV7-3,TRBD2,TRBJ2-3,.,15,CASSLHGGSTDTQYF,TGTGCCAGCAGCTTACACGGGGGGAGCACAGATACGCAGTATTTT
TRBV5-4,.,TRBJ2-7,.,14,CASSAALTTYEQYF,TGTGCCAGCAGCGCAGCCCTCACTACCTACGAGCAGTACTTC
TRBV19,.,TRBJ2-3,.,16,CASSMVKRGGLDTQYF,TGTGCCAGTAGTATGGTCAAAAGGGGGGGCCTCGATACGCAGTATTTT
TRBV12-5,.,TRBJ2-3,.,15,CASGLAQGSTDTQYF,TGTGCTAGTGGTCTTGCGCAGGGAAGCACAGATACGCAGTATTTT
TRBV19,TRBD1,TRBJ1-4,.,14,CASSRQGLNEKLFF,TGTGCCAGTAGTAGACAGGGCCTTAATGAAAAACTGTTTTTT
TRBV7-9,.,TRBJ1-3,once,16,CASSLLGARSGNTIYF,TGTGCCAGCAGCTTACTGGGGGCCCGCTCTGGAAACACCATATATTTT
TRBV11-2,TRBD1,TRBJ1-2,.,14,CASSLDAGGGGYTF,TGTGCCAGCAGCTTAGATGCAGGGGGCGGTGGCTACACCTTC
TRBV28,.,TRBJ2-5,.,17,CASGTQGPRPRRETQYF,TGTGCCAGCGGCACCCAGGGCCCGAGGCCCCGACGGGAGACCCAGTACTTC
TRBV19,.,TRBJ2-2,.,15,CASSIRLTDTGELFF,TGTGCCAGTAGTATACGCCTCACGGACACCGGGGAGCTGTTTTTT
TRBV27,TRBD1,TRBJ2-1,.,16,CASSPAGGTGGNEQFF,TGTGCCAGCAGTCCCGCCGGAGGGACAGGGGGCAATGAGCAGTTCTTC
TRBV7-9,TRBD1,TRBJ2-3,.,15,CASSLEQGETDTQYF,TGTGCCAGCAGCTTAGAACAGGGGGAAACAGATACGCAGTATTTT
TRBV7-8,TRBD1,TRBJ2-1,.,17,CASSPRQDRGIKNEQFF,TGTGCCAGCAGCCCACGTCAGGACAGGGGGATTAAGAATGAGCAGTTCTTC
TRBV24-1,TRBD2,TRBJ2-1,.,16,CATSEAGVTSWAEQFF,TGTGCCACCAGTGAGGCGGGGGTCACTAGCTGGGCTGAGCAGTTCTTC
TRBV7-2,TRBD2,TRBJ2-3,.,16,CASSFGSGSGADTQYF,TGTGCCAGCAGCTTTGGGAGCGGGAGTGGGGCAGATACGCAGTATTTT
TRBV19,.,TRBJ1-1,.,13,CASSIRENTEAFF,TGTGCCAGTAGTATTAGAGAGAACACTGAAGCTTTCTTT
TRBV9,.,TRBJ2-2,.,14,CASSVVLNTGELFF,TGTGCCAGCAGCGTAGTTCTAAACACCGGGGAGCTGTTTTTT
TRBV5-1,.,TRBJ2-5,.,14,CASATGRDQETQYF,TGCGCCAGCGCCACTGGGCGGGACCAAGAGACCCAGTACTTC
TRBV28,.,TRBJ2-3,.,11,CASSLTDTQYF,TGTGCCAGCAGCCTTACAGATACGCAGTATTTT
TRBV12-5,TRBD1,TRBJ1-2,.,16,CASGLVMDRRNYGYTF,TGTGCTAGTGGTTTGGTTATGGACAGGCGAAACTATGGCTACACCTTC
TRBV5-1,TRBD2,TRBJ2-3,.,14,CASSPGLAGGTQYF,TGCGCCAGCTCCCCGGGACTAGCGGGAGGTACGCAGTATTTT
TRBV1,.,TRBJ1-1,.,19,CTSSQQGRTGGCLSTEAFF,TGCACCAGCAGCCAACAAGGAAGGACAGGGGGCTGTCTGAGCACTGAAGCTTTCTTT
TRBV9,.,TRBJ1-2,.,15,CASSTPVGRVQGYTF,TGTGCCAGCAGTACGCCCGTGGGGAGGGTACAAGGCTACACCTTC
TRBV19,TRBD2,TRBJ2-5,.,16,CASRDGTSGLGETQYF,TGTGCCAGTAGGGACGGGACTAGCGGGTTGGGAGAGACCCAGTACTTC
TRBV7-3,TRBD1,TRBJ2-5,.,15,CASSWGTGPQETQYF,TGTGCCAGCAGCTGGGGGACAGGGCCGCAAGAGACCCAGTACTTC
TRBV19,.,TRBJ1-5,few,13,CASSGGSNQPQHF,TGTGCCAGTAGTGGGGGCAGCAATCAGCCCCAGCATTTT
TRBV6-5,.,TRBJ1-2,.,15,CASSPFDRQSLGYTF,TGTGCCAGCAGTCCCTTCGACAGACAATCGCTAGGCTACACCTTC
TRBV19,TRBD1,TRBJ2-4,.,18,CASSIEGGTGIAKNIQYF,TGTGCCAGTAGTATAGAAGGAGGGACAGGTATAGCCAAAAACATTCAGTACTTC